A selection of T cell receptor beta chains follows, all from one sample in a study of CD8+ T cells in alopecia areata. Produced via immunoSEQ multiplex PCR; TCRdb's table is partial and in-frame only. The sample lists roughly 250,000 clones, about 68% occurring once. The sequencing here drew on CD4+ T cells sorted from blood, taken at week 0. These TCRs come from a human donor with alopecia areata. The CDR3 runs from the conserved cysteine through the conserved F or W. Each record gives: D gene, CDR3 length, J gene, clone size, V gene, CDR3 DNA, CDR3 protein. The D gene is left open where the match is weak. Not every row has a clone size; where given, it reads once, few, many or a size class.

>-|14|TRBJ1-1|-|TRBV29-1
TGCAGCGTTGAAGGTGTGGGGGAGAACACTGAAGCTTTCTTT
CSVEGVGENTEAFF
>-|13|TRBJ2-5|-|TRBV30
TGTGCCTGGAGTGTTGGACTACCAGGGACCCAGTACTTC
CAWSVGLPGTQYF
>-|13|TRBJ1-1|-|TRBV30
TGTGCCTGGAGTGTCACTTCCAACACTGAAGCTTTCTTT
CAWSVTSNTEAFF
>-|14|TRBJ1-5|once|TRBV6-5
TGTGCCAGCAGGCTTTGGGATGGTGATCAGCCCCAGCATTTT
CASRLWDGDQPQHF
>-|13|TRBJ2-5|-|TRBV5-1
TGCGCCAGCAGCTTGGAGGGCTCTGAGACCCAGTACTTC
CASSLEGSETQYF
>-|14|TRBJ2-5|-|TRBV5-6
TGTGCCAGCAGCTTGACGATACACCAAGAGACCCAGTACTTC
CASSLTIHQETQYF
>-|13|TRBJ2-5|-|TRBV30
TGTGCCTGGAGTGTCGACTTCGTCGAGACCCAGTACTTC
CAWSVDFVETQYF
>-|13|TRBJ2-7|once|TRBV5-4
TGTGCCAGCAGCTTGAGGGGATCCTACGAGCAGTACTTC
CASSLRGSYEQYF
>-|15|TRBJ1-6|-|TRBV7-9
TGTGCCAGCAGCTCCTCTTCGGGGAATAATTCACCCCTCCACTTT
CASSSSSGNNSPLHF
>-|12|TRBJ1-1|-|TRBV29-1
TGCAGCGACCGTTGGAGGGACACTGAAGCTTTCTTT
CSDRWRDTEAFF
>-|14|TRBJ2-1|few|TRBV29-1
TGCAGCGCGCAGGGATGGAGCTCCTACAATGAGCAGTTCTTC
CSAQGWSSYNEQFF
>-|16|TRBJ2-6|few|TRBV4-3
TGCGCCAGCAGCCAAGATCACAGCTCTGGGGCCAACGTCCTGACTTTC
CASSQDHSSGANVLTF
>-|10|TRBJ2-7|-|TRBV30
TGTGCCTGTTCAGTGGGCGAGCAGTACTTC
CACSVGEQYF
>-|13|TRBJ2-7|few|TRBV5-1
TGCGCCAGCAGCTTGGGACAGTCCTACGAGCAGTACTTC
CASSLGQSYEQYF
>-|11|TRBJ1-2|-|TRBV29-1
TGCAGCGTTGTAACCGCGGGGGGCTACACCTTC
CSVVTAGGYTF
>-|12|TRBJ2-5|-|TRBV9
TGTGCCAGCAGCACCGCTGAGGAGACCCAGTACTTC
CASSTAEETQYF
>-|14|TRBJ1-1|-|TRBV29-1
TGCAGTTACCGGCTTAGGACGTTAAACACTGAAGCTTTCTTT
CSYRLRTLNTEAFF